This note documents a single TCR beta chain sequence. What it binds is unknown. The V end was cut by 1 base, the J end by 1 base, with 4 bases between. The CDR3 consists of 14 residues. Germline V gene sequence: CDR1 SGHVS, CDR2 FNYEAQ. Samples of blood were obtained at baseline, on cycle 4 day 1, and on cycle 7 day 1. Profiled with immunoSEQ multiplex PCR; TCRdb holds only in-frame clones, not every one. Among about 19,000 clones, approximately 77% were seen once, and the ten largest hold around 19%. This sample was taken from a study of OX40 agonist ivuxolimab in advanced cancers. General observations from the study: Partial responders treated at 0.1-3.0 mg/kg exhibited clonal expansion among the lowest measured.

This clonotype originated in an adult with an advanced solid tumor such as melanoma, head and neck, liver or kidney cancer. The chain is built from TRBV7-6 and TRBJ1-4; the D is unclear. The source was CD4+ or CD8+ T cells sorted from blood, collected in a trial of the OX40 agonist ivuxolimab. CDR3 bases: TGTGCCAGCAGCTTAGGAGGAACTAATGAAAAACTGTTTTTT. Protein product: CASSLGGTNEKLFF.